These 8 T cell receptor beta chains were sequenced from one sample in a study of T cells in Graves' hyperthyroidism and ophthalmopathy. Amplified regions were TCR beta CDR3 sequences from RNA transcripts. A set of HTBI primers served as the primers for a first-round RT-PCR of the TCR CDR3. TCRdb processed the multiplex PCR reads anew with MiXCR; each CDR3 protein has one entry. The sample has 700,000 to 950,000 distinct CDR3 sequences; 30% to 40% are singletons. The sequenced material came from blood. These receptors originate from a woman between 40 and 55 years old with Graves' hyperthyroidism.

This chain connects TRBV29-1 to TRBJ2-7, with 9 positions matching TRBD2. Germline lookup yields CDR1 SQVTM and CDR2 ANQGSEA. The CDR3 consists of 14 residues. V shed 5 bases, J shed 0 bases, and the junction held 5 bases outside the gene matches. CDR3 DNA sequence: TGCAGCGTTACAGCGGGAGGACACTCCTACGAGCAGTACTTC. Translated: CSVTAGGHSYEQYF.

This chain uses TRBV12-3 or TRBV12-4 with TRBJ1-5; D is possibly TRBD1 (6 bases). The CDR3 loop spans 16 amino acids. V lost 6 bases to trimming and J lost 0 bases, with 15 bases between them. The CDR3 reads CASSRRGGDSNQPQHF. The CDR3 nucleotides read TGTGCCAGCAGCCGGAGAGGGGGAGATAGCAATCAGCCCCAGCATTTT.

The V call is TRBV20-1, the J call TRBJ2-7, with D possibly matching TRBD2 (6 bases). This CDR3 region has 13 residues. V was clipped by 2 bases and J by 7 bases, with 15 bases between them. Germline V CDR1 and CDR2: DFQATT, SNEGSKA (reference sequence). This CDR3 is CSARYYGGEEQYF. As DNA, the CDR3 is TGCAGTGCTAGATACTACGGGGGAGAGGAGCAGTACTTC.

This clonotype showed up many times. CDR3 residues: CASRDSPSGNSPLHF. The DNA for the CDR3 is TGTGCCAGTAGAGACAGCCCCTCAGGGAATTCACCCCTCCACTTT. The chain couples TRBV19 to TRBJ1-6; D may be TRBD1 (5 bases). The CDR3 loop spans 15 amino acids. The germline V and J ends were trimmed by 6 bases and 7 bases, with 16 bases remaining between them. CDR1 LNHDA and CDR2 SQIVND come from the germline V gene (reference sequence).

The rearrangement joins TRBV7-9 to TRBJ2-7; D tentatively reads TRBD1 or TRBD2 (5 bases each). The CDR3 is 14 residues long. CDR1 and CDR2 (germline): SEHNR, FQNEAQ (reference sequence). V was trimmed by 3 bases and J by 4 bases, leaving 13 bases between them. As DNA, the CDR3 is TGTGCCAGCAGCTTTGAAGGGGAGCGGTACGAGCAGTACTTC. Protein product: CASSFEGERYEQYF.

This clonotype was counted only a few times. The rearrangement joins TRBV30 to TRBJ1-2, with D possibly TRBD1 on 6 matching bases. The CDR3 has 14 residues. The germline V gene has CDR1 GTSNPN and CDR2 SVGIG (reference sequence). Trimming cost V 4 bases and J 4 bases, with 16 bases left between them. In DNA, the CDR3 is TGTGCCTGGACCGGACAGATTGACGTCTATGGCTACACCTTC. Amino acids: CAWTGQIDVYGYTF.

Many counts were recorded for this clonotype. The rearrangement uses TRBV15 and TRBJ1-1; a possible D gene is TRBD1 (6 bases). Trimming removed 1 base at V and 4 bases at J, with 10 bases between. The CDR3 extends over 14 amino acids. Germline V gene sequence: CDR1 LNHNV, CDR2 YYDKDF (reference sequence). The CDR3 here is CATSRGGTITEAFF. The CDR3 nucleotides read TGTGCCACCAGCAGAGGGGGGACAATCACTGAAGCTTTCTTT.

The chain uses TRBV11-2 and TRBJ1-1; perhaps TRBD1 as D (6 bases). This CDR3 is 19 amino acids long. The germline V and J ends were trimmed by 2 bases and 0 bases, with 22 bases remaining between them. Germline V gives CDR1 SGHAT, CDR2 FQNNGV. CDR3 loop: CASSLRGALGGFLNTEAFF. The CDR3 DNA reads TGTGCCAGCAGCTTACGGGGAGCCTTAGGGGGGTTCCTGAACACTGAAGCTTTCTTT.